Sequencing of this T cell receptor (beta chain) was carried out in a study of Ad26.COV2.S vaccination and SARS-CoV-2 variants. About the research overall: Intramuscular Ad26.COV2.S doses were given once or twice, 56 days apart. Study-level findings and limits: For non-spike TCRs, breadth in vaccine recipients resembled that in placebo recipients.

With regard to this clone: The target antigen is unknown.

As to treatment: around 19 received Ad26.COV2.S at low or high dose, single or two shots; about 5 received placebo; per-sample allocation not given. On day 63 after the first injection, vaccine and placebo recipients gave samples. The CDR3 contains 14 residues. Trimming cost V 2 bases and J 2 bases; bases outside gene matches: 2. Germline CDR1 reads MNHEY; CDR2 reads SVGAGI. Generated by immunoSEQ multiplex PCR, the TCRdb table keeps only in-frame clones and is missing some. The repertoire holds hundreds of thousands of clones, with 75% to 90% as singletons. The chain couples TRBV6-5 to TRBJ2-7; the match to TRBD1 covers 8 bases. The clonotype was recovered from a person between 18 and 65 years old who received the Ad26.COV2.S COVID-19 vaccine or a placebo. This specimen consisted of peripheral blood, obtained in a trial of Ad26.COV2.S vaccine versus placebo. CDR3 sequence: CASSYAGQAYEQYF. CDR3 bases: TGTGCCAGCAGTTACGCGGGACAGGCCTACGAGCAGTACTTC.